Reported below is one T cell receptor (beta chain). Its antigen is as yet unknown. In this cohort, patients with other autoimmune diseases, uncontrolled infections, pregnancy or lactation were excluded. The sample comes from a study of Graves' ophthalmopathy and Graves' hyperthyroidism. Transcripts of RNA were the source for amplifying TCR beta CDR3 regions. An opening RT-PCR round employed HTBI primers and preceded a second-round multiplex PCR. TCRdb fed the multiplex PCR reads into MiXCR, producing one record per CDR3 protein. This sample has a few hundred thousand distinct CDR3 sequences, with approximately 37% found just once. This CDR3 region has 18 residues. Trimming cost V 1 base and J 4 bases; bases outside gene matches: 15. The V gene's germline CDR1 is SGHTA and CDR2 FQGNSA. The study's findings and limits: Both a roughly 70% sensitivity and a 72.22% specificity characterized the model's predictions of ophthalmopathy progression. Appearing in blood as well were most expanded thyroid clonotypes above 0.001 frequency.

This receptor was obtained from an adult man with Graves' hyperthyroidism. The chain links TRBV7-2 to TRBJ1-2, with 7 bases that match TRBD1. Sequencing was performed on peripheral blood or thyroid tissue (not recorded which). CDR3 DNA sequence: TGTGCCAGCAGCTTAGGGCCAGACAGGGAGGTTAGTCGCTATGGCTACACCTTC. Translation gives CASSLGPDREVSRYGYTF. The full variable domain, completed using reference TRBV7-2 and TRBJ1-2, is GAGVSQSPSNKVTEKGKDVELRCDPISGHTALYWYRQSLGQGLEFLIYFQGNSAPDKSGLPSDRFSAERTGGSVSTLTIQRTQQEDSAVYLCASSLGPDREVSRYGYTFGSGTRLTVV.